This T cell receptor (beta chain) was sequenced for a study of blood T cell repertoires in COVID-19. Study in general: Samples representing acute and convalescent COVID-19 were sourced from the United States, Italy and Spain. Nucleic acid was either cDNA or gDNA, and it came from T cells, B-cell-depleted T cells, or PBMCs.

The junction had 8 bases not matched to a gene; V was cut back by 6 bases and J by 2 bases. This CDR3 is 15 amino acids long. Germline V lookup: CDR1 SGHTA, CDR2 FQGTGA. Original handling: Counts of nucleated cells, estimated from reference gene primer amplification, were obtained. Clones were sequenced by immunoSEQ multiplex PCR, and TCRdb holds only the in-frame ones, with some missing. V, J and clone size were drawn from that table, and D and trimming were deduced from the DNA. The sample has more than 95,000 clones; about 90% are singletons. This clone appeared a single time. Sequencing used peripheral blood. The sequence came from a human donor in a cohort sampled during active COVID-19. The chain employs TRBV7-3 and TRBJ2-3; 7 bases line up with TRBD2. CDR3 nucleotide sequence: TGTGCCAGCAGTCAGGGACTACCGAACACAGATACGCAGTATTTT. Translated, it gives CASSQGLPNTDTQYF.